This T cell receptor (beta chain) comes out of a study of T cells in Graves' hyperthyroidism and ophthalmopathy. Study observations and caveats: Expanded thyroid clonotypes (above 0.001) were mostly also found in blood.

The study excluded patients with uncontrolled infection, other autoimmune disease, pregnancy or lactation. Diagnosing involved the use of clinical symptoms, serum thyroxine and TRAb, thyroid ultrasound and orbital computed tomography. Using about 10 ml of fresh peripheral blood, PBMCs were prepared. This clonotype was seen many times. Its target is not known. It was RNA transcripts that yielded the amplified TCR beta CDR3 regions. HTBI primers were employed in a first-round RT-PCR of the TCR CDR3. MiXCR, applied by TCRdb to the multiplex PCR reads, yields one record per CDR3 protein. Of 640,000 or so distinct CDR3 sequences detected, over 12% appear once; the ten largest clones hold 7.1%. V trimming: 5 bases; J trimming: 5 bases; junction bases outside the gene matches: 10. This CDR3 has 16 amino acids.

The specimen sequenced was blood. This chain connects TRBV12-3 or TRBV12-4 to TRBJ2-1, with 9 bases matching TRBD1. The source of this sequence is a young woman with Graves' ophthalmopathy. CDR3 coding DNA: TGTGCCAGCAGTACCTATTCTCGGACAGGGGACAATGAGCAGTTCTTC. Translated: CASSTYSRTGDNEQFF.